This TCR beta chain comes out of a study of shared clonotypes between healthy human individuals. Per the germline V gene, CDR1 is SGHNT and CDR2 is YYREEE (reference sequence). The CDR3 runs to 13 residues. The V and J ends lost 7 bases and 2 bases, in that order; junction bases with no gene match: 5. Produced via immunoSEQ multiplex PCR; TCRdb's table is partial and in-frame only. The sample contains over 750,000 clones, approximately 96% of which appear only once. Naive CD8 cells were CD45RO-negative, positively selected for CCR7, excluding terminally differentiated effector memory CD45RA+ cells. This TCR was recovered from a man aged 25 to 40 in good health. Sample: naive CD8+ T cells sorted from blood. The chain has TRBV5-4 and TRBJ1-2, with 7 bases fitting TRBD1. CDR3 amino acids: CASHTTGNYGYTF. The CDR3 bases are TGTGCCAGCCACACGACAGGGAACTATGGCTACACCTTC.